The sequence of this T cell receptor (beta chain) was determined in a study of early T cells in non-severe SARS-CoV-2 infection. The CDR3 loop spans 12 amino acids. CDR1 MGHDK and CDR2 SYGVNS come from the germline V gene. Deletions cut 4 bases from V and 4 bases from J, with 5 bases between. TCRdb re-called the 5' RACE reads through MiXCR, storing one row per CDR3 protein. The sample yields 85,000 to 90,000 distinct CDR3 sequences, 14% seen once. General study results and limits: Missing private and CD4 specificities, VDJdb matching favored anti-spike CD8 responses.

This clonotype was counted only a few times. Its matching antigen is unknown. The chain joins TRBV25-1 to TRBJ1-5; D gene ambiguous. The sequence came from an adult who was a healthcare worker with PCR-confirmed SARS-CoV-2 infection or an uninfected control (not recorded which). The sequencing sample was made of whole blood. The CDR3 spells CASSGRNQPQHF. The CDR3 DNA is TGTGCCAGCAGTGGAAGGAATCAGCCCCAGCATTTT.